This is a list of T cell receptor beta chains from one sample in a study of cytomegalovirus exposure and HLA in healthy donors. Produced via immunoSEQ multiplex PCR; TCRdb's table is partial and in-frame only. Of 60,000 to 80,000 clones in the sample, around 94% were seen once. Sequenced material: PBMCs. The origin of the receptors is a woman younger than 30 in good health and CMV-seropositive. Both conserved end residues are part of each CDR3. D genes are given only for firm matches.

J gene: TRBJ2-2
V gene: TRBV4-2
D gene: TRBD2
CDR3 protein: CASSQDSGGTLTGELFF
CDR3 DNA: TGTGCCAGCAGCCAAGATAGCGGGGGGACTCTCACCGGGGAGCTGTTTTTT

J gene: TRBJ1-1
V gene: TRBV5-1
D gene: TRBD1
CDR3 protein: CASSPRDRKYTEAFF
CDR3 DNA: TGCGCCAGCAGCCCTAGGGACAGAAAATACACTGAAGCTTTCTTT

J gene: TRBJ1-2
V gene: TRBV27
D gene: TRBD1
CDR3 protein: CASSRTGGFFDGYTF
CDR3 DNA: TGTGCCAGCAGTAGGACAGGGGGCTTTTTTGATGGCTACACCTTC

J gene: TRBJ1-6
V gene: TRBV7-2
D gene: NA
CDR3 protein: CASSLRDTRRSYNSPLHF
CDR3 DNA: TGTGCCAGCAGCTTACGGGACACACGGCGCTCCTATAATTCACCCCTCCACTTT

J gene: TRBJ2-2
V gene: TRBV7-9
D gene: TRBD1
CDR3 protein: CASSPDLGQGASGELFF
CDR3 DNA: TGTGCCAGCAGCCCTGACCTGGGACAGGGGGCTTCTGGGGAGCTGTTTTTT

J gene: TRBJ1-1
V gene: TRBV28
D gene: NA
CDR3 protein: CASSSHPGEAFF
CDR3 DNA: TGTGCCAGCAGTTCTCATCCGGGGGAAGCTTTCTTT

J gene: TRBJ2-7
V gene: TRBV5-4
D gene: TRBD1
CDR3 protein: CASSLVGGTGTYEQYF
CDR3 DNA: TGTGCCAGCAGCTTGGTTGGCGGGACAGGGACCTACGAGCAGTACTTC

J gene: TRBJ1-6
V gene: TRBV27
D gene: TRBD1
CDR3 protein: CASSFTTVQGGNSPLHF
CDR3 DNA: TGTGCCAGCAGTTTTACGACCGTACAGGGGGGCAATTCACCCCTCCACTTT

J gene: TRBJ2-5
V gene: TRBV27
D gene: NA
CDR3 protein: CASSLGPSGAQETQYF
CDR3 DNA: TGTGCCAGCAGTTTAGGTCCGTCTGGGGCCCAAGAGACCCAGTACTTC

J gene: TRBJ1-5
V gene: TRBV5-5
D gene: NA
CDR3 protein: CASSFAFGGNQPQHF
CDR3 DNA: TGTGCCAGCAGCTTTGCGTTCGGCGGGAATCAGCCCCAGCATTTT

J gene: TRBJ1-1
V gene: TRBV28
D gene: TRBD1
CDR3 protein: CASNHLLGGTGIRDMDTEAFF
CDR3 DNA: TGTGCCAGCAATCATTTATTGGGAGGGACAGGGATTCGCGATATGGACACTGAAGCTTTCTTT

J gene: TRBJ2-1
V gene: TRBV15
D gene: NA
CDR3 protein: CATSRGGPNEQFF
CDR3 DNA: TGTGCCACCAGCAGAGGGGGGCCCAATGAGCAGTTCTTC

J gene: TRBJ2-7
V gene: TRBV5-1
D gene: NA
CDR3 protein: CASSLVGLSSSYEQYF
CDR3 DNA: TGCGCCAGCAGCTTGGTGGGCCTTTCGAGCTCCTACGAGCAGTACTTC

J gene: TRBJ1-5
V gene: TRBV30
D gene: NA
CDR3 protein: CAWSLGTLNQPQHF
CDR3 DNA: TGTGCCTGGAGTTTGGGGACACTGAATCAGCCCCAGCATTTT

J gene: TRBJ2-3
V gene: TRBV7-2
D gene: NA
CDR3 protein: CASSPFTDTQYF
CDR3 DNA: TGTGCCAGCAGCCCCTTCACAGATACGCAGTATTTT

J gene: TRBJ2-1
V gene: TRBV10-3
D gene: NA
CDR3 protein: CAISAPGTGSSYNEQFF
CDR3 DNA: TGTGCCATCAGCGCCCCCGGGACTGGGAGCTCCTACAATGAGCAGTTCTTC

J gene: TRBJ2-3
V gene: TRBV5-1
D gene: NA
CDR3 protein: CASMSQSVRQSDTQYF
CDR3 DNA: TGCGCCAGCATGTCCCAGTCCGTCCGTCAGTCGGATACGCAGTATTTT

J gene: TRBJ1-2
V gene: TRBV18
D gene: NA
CDR3 protein: CASSPRAGADNYGYTF
CDR3 DNA: TGTGCCAGCTCACCACGCGCAGGCGCTGATAACTATGGCTACACCTTC

J gene: TRBJ1-5
V gene: TRBV6-1
D gene: NA
CDR3 protein: CASSEQGSNQPQHF
CDR3 DNA: TGTGCCAGCAGTGAACAGGGTAGCAATCAGCCCCAGCATTTT

J gene: TRBJ2-7
V gene: TRBV6-5
D gene: NA
CDR3 protein: CASRQGWGETYEQYF
CDR3 DNA: TGTGCCAGCAGACAGGGGTGGGGGGAAACCTACGAGCAGTACTTC

J gene: TRBJ1-1
V gene: TRBV6-5
D gene: NA
CDR3 protein: CASRKQGYTEAFF
CDR3 DNA: TGTGCCAGCAGGAAACAGGGTTACACTGAAGCTTTCTTT

J gene: TRBJ2-7
V gene: TRBV29-1
D gene: NA
CDR3 protein: CSVEHSYEQYF
CDR3 DNA: TGCAGCGTTGAACACTCCTACGAGCAGTACTTC

J gene: TRBJ1-4
V gene: TRBV30
D gene: NA
CDR3 protein: CACYEGKVGEKLFF
CDR3 DNA: TGTGCCTGTTATGAGGGCAAGGTGGGCGAAAAACTGTTTTTT

J gene: TRBJ2-7
V gene: TRBV5-1
D gene: TRBD1
CDR3 protein: CASSLTGTGFHEQYF
CDR3 DNA: TGCGCCAGCAGCCTAACCGGGACAGGGTTCCACGAGCAGTACTTC

J gene: TRBJ1-1
V gene: TRBV6-1
D gene: TRBD1
CDR3 protein: CASSALLTGTNTEAFF
CDR3 DNA: TGTGCCAGCAGTGCCCTCCTGACAGGGACGAACACTGAAGCTTTCTTT

J gene: TRBJ2-1
V gene: TRBV28
D gene: TRBD1
CDR3 protein: CASSFPGQGAYEQFF
CDR3 DNA: TGTGCCAGCAGTTTCCCGGGACAGGGGGCCTATGAGCAGTTCTTC

J gene: TRBJ2-2
V gene: TRBV19
D gene: TRBD2
CDR3 protein: CASSNPGLAGSTGELFF
CDR3 DNA: TGTGCCAGTAGTAACCCGGGACTAGCGGGAAGCACCGGGGAGCTGTTTTTT

J gene: TRBJ1-5
V gene: TRBV20-1
D gene: NA
CDR3 protein: CSARGGGPQHF
CDR3 DNA: TGCAGTGCTAGGGGAGGGGGGCCCCAGCATTTT

J gene: TRBJ2-1
V gene: TRBV7-8
D gene: NA
CDR3 protein: CASSLAMGYEQFF
CDR3 DNA: TGTGCCAGCAGCTTAGCCATGGGCTATGAGCAGTTCTTC

J gene: TRBJ1-3
V gene: TRBV10-3
D gene: TRBD1
CDR3 protein: CAIRGTASGNTIYF
CDR3 DNA: TGTGCCATCAGAGGGACAGCGTCTGGAAACACCATATATTTT

J gene: TRBJ1-1
V gene: TRBV6-5
D gene: TRBD1
CDR3 protein: CASSYRGQGRVAFF
CDR3 DNA: TGTGCCAGCAGTTACCGTGGACAGGGACGGGTGGCTTTCTTT

J gene: TRBJ2-7
V gene: TRBV7-6
D gene: TRBD1
CDR3 protein: CASSWRGPGQGSRDEQYF
CDR3 DNA: TGTGCCAGCAGCTGGAGGGGCCCGGGACAGGGGTCCCGTGATGAGCAGTACTTC

J gene: TRBJ2-7
V gene: TRBV2
D gene: NA
CDR3 protein: CASSRNEQYF
CDR3 DNA: TGTGCCAGCAGTCGTAACGAGCAGTACTTC

J gene: TRBJ2-7
V gene: TRBV6-5
D gene: TRBD1
CDR3 protein: CATRGQNSYEQYF
CDR3 DNA: TGTGCCACCAGGGGACAGAACTCCTACGAGCAGTACTTC

J gene: TRBJ2-7
V gene: TRBV28
D gene: TRBD2
CDR3 protein: CASSFLAGDNEQYF
CDR3 DNA: TGTGCCAGCAGTTTCCTAGCGGGAGACAACGAGCAGTACTTC

J gene: TRBJ2-5
V gene: TRBV5-1
D gene: TRBD1
CDR3 protein: CASSFGTGMRETQYF
CDR3 DNA: TGCGCCAGCAGCTTCGGGACAGGAATGAGGGAGACCCAGTACTTC

J gene: TRBJ2-1
V gene: TRBV6-4
D gene: TRBD2
CDR3 protein: CASSVLAGGSYNEQFF
CDR3 DNA: TGTGCCAGCAGTGTACTAGCGGGAGGGAGCTACAATGAGCAGTTCTTC

J gene: TRBJ1-4
V gene: TRBV19
D gene: NA
CDR3 protein: CASSPTRGSGKLFF
CDR3 DNA: TGTGCCAGTAGTCCAACAAGGGGTAGTGGAAAACTGTTTTTT

J gene: TRBJ1-5
V gene: TRBV2
D gene: TRBD1
CDR3 protein: CASSDYRGGNQPQHF
CDR3 DNA: TGTGCCAGCAGTGACTACAGGGGGGGAAATCAGCCCCAGCATTTT

J gene: TRBJ1-5
V gene: TRBV4-3
D gene: NA
CDR3 protein: CASSQDGRQPQHF
CDR3 DNA: TGCGCCAGCAGCCAAGATGGGAGACAGCCCCAGCATTTT

J gene: TRBJ2-5
V gene: TRBV4-2
D gene: NA
CDR3 protein: CASSQDVQETQYF
CDR3 DNA: TGTGCCAGCAGCCAAGATGTACAAGAGACCCAGTACTTC

J gene: TRBJ2-2
V gene: TRBV6-1
D gene: NA
CDR3 protein: CASSYRGATGELFF
CDR3 DNA: TGTGCCAGCAGTTATCGGGGGGCTACCGGGGAGCTGTTTTTT

J gene: TRBJ1-1
V gene: TRBV9
D gene: NA
CDR3 protein: CASSAHSNTEAFF
CDR3 DNA: TGTGCCAGCAGCGCTCACAGTAACACTGAAGCTTTCTTT